This is a list of T cell receptor beta chains from one sample in a study of cytomegalovirus exposure and HLA in healthy donors. The table came from immunoSEQ multiplex PCR; TCRdb's copy has only in-frame clones and leaves some out. The data contain approximately 200,000 clones, over 65% of them singletons. The specimen sequenced was PBMCs. Receptors were obtained from a man in his forties in good health and CMV-seronegative. CDR3s include the opening cysteine and the closing phenylalanine or tryptophan. Each record gives: D gene, V gene, J gene, clone size, CDR3 DNA, CDR3 protein. D genes are given only for firm matches. Clone size is given for some rows only: seen once, a few or many times, or a class if the clone is expanded.

>.|TRBV2|TRBJ1-5|once
TGTGCCAGCTCTACCCAGGGGTATCAGCCCCAGCATTTT
CASSTQGYQPQHF
>TRBD2|TRBV27|TRBJ2-1|.
TGTGCCAGCAGTTTAATGACTAGCTCGCCGAATGAGCAGTTCTTC
CASSLMTSSPNEQFF
>.|TRBV7-6|TRBJ2-7|.
TGTGCCAGCAGCCCTATGGCCGCTAGCGATAGCTCCTACGAGCAGTACTTC
CASSPMAASDSSYEQYF
>TRBD1|TRBV6-6|TRBJ2-1|.
TGTGCCAGCAGCCTGGGACAGGGGGCCGATGAGCAGTTCTTC
CASSLGQGADEQFF
>TRBD1|TRBV7-3|TRBJ2-7|.
TGTGCCAGCAGCTTAAAGCCAGGGGGCTCCTACGAGCAGTACTTC
CASSLKPGGSYEQYF
>TRBD1|TRBV6-5|TRBJ2-7|once
TGTGCCAGCAGTTACGACAGGGGCTACGAGCAGTACTTC
CASSYDRGYEQYF
>TRBD1|TRBV27|TRBJ1-1|once
TGTGCCAGCAGCGGACAGGGGATGAACACTGAAGCTTTCTTT
CASSGQGMNTEAFF
>TRBD1|TRBV6-5|TRBJ1-4|.
TGTGCCAGCAGTTACTCGAGACAGGGAAGTGAAAAACTGTTTTTT
CASSYSRQGSEKLFF
>TRBD2|TRBV5-1|TRBJ2-5|.
TGCGCCAGCAGCTCGGACGGGAGGTTGACCCAGTACTTC
CASSSDGRLTQYF
>.|TRBV19|TRBJ2-2|.
TGTGCCAGTAGTCGGGGGAACACCGGGGAGCTGTTTTTT
CASSRGNTGELFF
>.|TRBV13|TRBJ2-7|.
TGTGCCAGCAGCTTTGGAGTTCCCTCCTACGAGCAGTACTTC
CASSFGVPSYEQYF
>TRBD2|TRBV7-8|TRBJ2-5|.
TGTGCCAGCAGCTTAAGGGGGGCAGCGGGGGGATTTAGCGAGACCCAGTACTTC
CASSLRGAAGGFSETQYF
>TRBD2|TRBV4-1|TRBJ2-1|.
TGCGCCAGCAGCCACCAAGGGACTAGCGGGAAAAGTGGTGAGCAGTTCTTC
CASSHQGTSGKSGEQFF
>.|TRBV21-1|TRBJ2-7|.
TGTGCCATCGGAGGAGTCACCCGGCGCCGATTTTACGAGCAGTACTTC
CAIGGVTRRRFYEQYF
>.|TRBV19|TRBJ1-1|few
TGTGCCAGTAGTATTTACTTCGGGAACACTGAAGCTTTCTTT
CASSIYFGNTEAFF
>TRBD2|TRBV5-1|TRBJ2-1|.
TGCGCCAGCAGCCCAGAGACTAGCGGGGGGGGTGAGCAGTTCTTC
CASSPETSGGGEQFF
>.|TRBV15|TRBJ1-2|.
TGTGCCACCAGCAGGTTCCCTGGAGGCTATGGCTACACCTTC
CATSRFPGGYGYTF
>TRBD2|TRBV7-9|TRBJ2-3|.
TGTTCCAGCACCCAAGCGGGGGGCACAGATACGCAGTATTTT
CSSTQAGGTDTQYF
>TRBD2|TRBV4-3|TRBJ2-7|.
TGCGCCAGCAGCCAGGAGACTAGCGGGGTTTACGAGCAGTACTTC
CASSQETSGVYEQYF
>TRBD1|TRBV19|TRBJ1-5|.
TGTGCCAGTAGCTACGGACAGGGTAACAATCAGCCCCAGCATTTT
CASSYGQGNNQPQHF
>.|TRBV7-2|TRBJ2-7|.
TGTGCCAGCAGCTTAGCGGGGAGGGGGGGGAGTGCCGAGCAGTACTTC
CASSLAGRGGSAEQYF
>TRBD1|TRBV19|TRBJ1-1|few
TGTGCCAGTAGTCCTGACAGGGCGTTGAACACTGAAGCTTTCTTT
CASSPDRALNTEAFF
>TRBD1|TRBV28|TRBJ1-1|few
TGTGCCAGCAGTCCGCGCCCCGGACAGGGGAACCCTGAAGCTTTCTTT
CASSPRPGQGNPEAFF
>TRBD1|TRBV2|TRBJ2-3|.
TGTGCCAGCAGTGAAGCGTGGGACAGGGGAAATACGCAGTATTTT
CASSEAWDRGNTQYF
>.|TRBV11-2|TRBJ1-1|.
TGTGCCAGCAGCTTACAGGAAAACACTGAAGCTTTCTTT
CASSLQENTEAFF
>TRBD1|TRBV7-9|TRBJ2-3|.
TGTGCCAGCAGCTTCCGACAGGGGCTCACAGATACGCAGTATTTT
CASSFRQGLTDTQYF
>.|TRBV28|TRBJ1-2|.
TGTGCCAGCGCCTCAGGGTACTATGGCTACACCTTC
CASASGYYGYTF
>TRBD2|TRBV6-5|TRBJ2-1|.
TGTGCCAGCAGTTTGTTAAGCGGGGGGCCGAATGAGCAGTTCTTC
CASSLLSGGPNEQFF
>.|TRBV4-1|TRBJ1-2|.
TGCGCCAGCAGCCAGGCTCAGAATTACTATGGCTACACCTTC
CASSQAQNYYGYTF
>.|TRBV15|TRBJ2-5|once
TGTGCCACCAGCCCAACCATAGAGATACAAGAGACCCAGTACTTC
CATSPTIEIQETQYF
>.|TRBV6-4|TRBJ1-2|.
TGTGCCAGCACCTCGGGTGCAGGGATCGATGGCTACACCTTC
CASTSGAGIDGYTF
>TRBD2|TRBV10-3|TRBJ2-7|.
TGTGCCATCAGTGAGTGGTGGCTAGCGGGGACCACCTACGAGCAGTACTTC
CAISEWWLAGTTYEQYF
>.|TRBV7-2|TRBJ2-5|.
TGTGCCAGCAGCTTAGGCCCAAGGGGTGAGACCCAGTACTTC
CASSLGPRGETQYF
>.|TRBV30|TRBJ1-5|.
TGTGCCTGGAGTGTAAATTTAGGTTTAGGGGGCAATCAGCCCCAGCATTTT
CAWSVNLGLGGNQPQHF
>TRBD1|TRBV4-1|TRBJ2-1|.
TGCGCCAGCAGCCCCACAGGGGGACTCGGATTGAGCTCCTACAATGAGCAGTTCTTC
CASSPTGGLGLSSYNEQFF
>.|TRBV14|TRBJ2-5|few
TGTGCCAGCAGCCAAGATATCAGAGGGACCCAGTACTTC
CASSQDIRGTQYF
>.|TRBV7-2|TRBJ1-5|.
TGTGCCAGCAGCGAATCCCAGGGGAACAATCAGCCCCAGCATTTT
CASSESQGNNQPQHF
>.|TRBV20-1|TRBJ2-1|.
TGCAGTGCCACTAGGGATGAGCAGTTCTTC
CSATRDEQFF
>TRBD2|TRBV6-1|TRBJ2-1|.
TGTGCCAGCAGTGTTCGGACTAGCGGGAGTTTTTTCGAGCAGTTCTTC
CASSVRTSGSFFEQFF
>TRBD1|TRBV6-1|TRBJ1-3|.
TGTGCCAGCAGTGCTACAGGGGAGGGAAACACCATATATTTT
CASSATGEGNTIYF
>TRBD1|TRBV19|TRBJ1-1|.
TGTGCCAGTAGTAAGCGTCCGGGACAGGGGACCCCTGAAGCTTTCTTT
CASSKRPGQGTPEAFF
>.|TRBV19|TRBJ1-1|.
TGTGCCAGTACCCTCACATGGAGGCGGACGAACACTGAAGCTTTCTTT
CASTLTWRRTNTEAFF
>.|TRBV10-2|TRBJ2-7|few
TGCGCCAGCAGTGATAGTTCCTACGAGCAGTACTTC
CASSDSSYEQYF
>TRBD1|TRBV6-4|TRBJ1-6|.
TGTGCCAGCAGTGCGTGGGGGGACAGGGAAAGGGGTAATTCACCCCTCCACTTT
CASSAWGDRERGNSPLHF
>TRBD1|TRBV9|TRBJ2-2|once
TGTGCCAGCAGCGCCCGGGACAGGTTTACCGGGGAGCTGTTTTTT
CASSARDRFTGELFF
>.|TRBV6-4|TRBJ2-6|.
TGTGCCAGCAGCGTCGGGTCTGGGGCCAACGTCCTGACTTTC
CASSVGSGANVLTF
>.|TRBV6-4|TRBJ1-4|.
TGTGCCAGCTCTCTAGAGGCGGGTAACGAAAAACTGTTTTTT
CASSLEAGNEKLFF
>.|TRBV4-3|TRBJ1-5|.
TGCGCCAGCAGCCAAGATGCGGGGAGCAATCAGCCCCAGCATTTT
CASSQDAGSNQPQHF
>TRBD1|TRBV5-4|TRBJ2-1|.
TGTGCCAGCACCACGGGACAGGCTAACAATGAGCAGTTCTTC
CASTTGQANNEQFF
>TRBD2|TRBV10-1|TRBJ2-3|.
TGCGCCAGCAGCGGGGGACTAGCGGCCACAGATACGCAGTATTTT
CASSGGLAATDTQYF
>.|TRBV25-1|TRBJ2-2|.
TGTGCCAGCAGCCAGGGATGGGCCGGGGAGCTGTTTTTT
CASSQGWAGELFF